The table lists the clone carrying this T cell receptor beta chain with a count of one. The target antigen is unknown. The data were taken from a study of T cells in tuberculosis. The wider study: IGRA-negative adolescents, IGRA-positive adolescents with latent tuberculosis and adults with active tuberculosis formed this South African cohort.

TCRdb keeps only in-frame clones here, not all; method: immunoSEQ multiplex PCR. Of approximately 29,000 clones in the sample, 90% were seen once. General study findings and limits: Active tuberculosis TCR-alpha repertoires lay closer to GMM-specific TCRs than IGRA-negative controls, suggesting clonal expansion. Active tuberculosis patients had shorter CDR3-alpha; the beta difference was nonsignificant.

At study entry, adolescents had tuberculin skin tests and IGRA screening. The CDR3 runs to 12 residues. CDR1 MDHEN and CDR2 SYDVKM come from the germline V gene. V gave up 8 bases and J gave up 2 bases; unmatched junction bases: 2. The TCR was taken from a donor aged 5-35 years with latent tuberculosis or without tuberculosis infection. Input material: PBMCs. The chain joins TRBV28 to TRBJ2-7; 8 bases agree with TRBD1. The chain's CDR3 is CASRDRTYEQYF. CDR3 DNA: TGTGCCAGCCGGGACAGGACCTACGAGCAGTACTTC.